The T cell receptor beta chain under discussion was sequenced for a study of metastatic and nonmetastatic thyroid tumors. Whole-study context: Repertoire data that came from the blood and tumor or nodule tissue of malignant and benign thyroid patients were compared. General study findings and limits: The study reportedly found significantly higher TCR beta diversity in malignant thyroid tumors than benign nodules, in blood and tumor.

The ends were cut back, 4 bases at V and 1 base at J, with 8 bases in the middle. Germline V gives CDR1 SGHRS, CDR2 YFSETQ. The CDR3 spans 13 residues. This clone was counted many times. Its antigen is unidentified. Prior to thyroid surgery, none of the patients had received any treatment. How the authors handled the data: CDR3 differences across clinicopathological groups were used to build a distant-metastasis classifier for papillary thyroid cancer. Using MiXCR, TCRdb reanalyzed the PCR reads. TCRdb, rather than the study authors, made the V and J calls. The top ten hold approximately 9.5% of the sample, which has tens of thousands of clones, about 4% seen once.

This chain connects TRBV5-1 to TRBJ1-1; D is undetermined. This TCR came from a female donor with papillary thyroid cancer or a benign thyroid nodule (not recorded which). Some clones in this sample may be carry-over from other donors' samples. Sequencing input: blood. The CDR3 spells CASSQTPNTEAFF. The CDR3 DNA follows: TGCGCCAGCAGCCAAACACCGAACACTGAAGCTTTCTTT.